The present T cell receptor (beta chain) was sequenced within a study of blood T cell repertoires in COVID-19. On the study more broadly: Samples came from the United States, Italy and Spain, spanning acute and convalescent COVID-19. Sources were T cells, B-cell-depleted T cells, or PBMCs; the material itself was cDNA or gDNA.

Original analysis: Quantification of nucleated cells was approximated via reference gene primer amplification. Assay used: immunoSEQ multiplex PCR; TCRdb lists only in-frame clones, some missing. D and trimming come from the DNA, and the V and J calls and clone size come from that table. The data contain some 180,000 clones, 84% of them singletons. The germline V and J ends were trimmed by 1 base and 3 bases, with 7 bases remaining between them. This CDR3 has 14 amino acids. Per germline, CDR1 SGHTA and CDR2 FQGNSA. The receptor's source is a human donor in a cohort sampled during active COVID-19. This chain connects TRBV7-2 to TRBJ1-5; D is unclear. Sequencing used peripheral blood. The DNA for the CDR3 is TGTGCCAGCAGCTTAGGCGGCGTCAATCAGCCCCAGCATTTT. Amino acid sequence: CASSLGGVNQPQHF. Complete variable domain (other parts from reference TRBV7-2 and TRBJ1-5): GAGVSQSPSNKVTEKGKDVELRCDPISGHTALYWYRQSLGQGLEFLIYFQGNSAPDKSGLPSDRFSAERTGGSVSTLTIQRTQQEDSAVYLCASSLGGVNQPQHFGDGTRLSIL.